This T cell receptor beta chain was identified during a study of blood T cell repertoires in COVID-19. The length of the CDR3 is 15 residues. Germline V lookup: CDR1 SGHRS, CDR2 YFSETQ. V gave up 2 bases and J gave up 3 bases; unmatched junction bases: 4. Sequencing was performed with immunoSEQ multiplex PCR; in TCRdb, only in-frame clones are kept and a portion is missing. This sample yields fewer than 350,000 clones, of which over 80% are seen a single time; roughly 4.3% belongs to the top ten. The sample was PBMCs or T cells enriched from blood (not recorded which). The genes are TRBV5-1 and TRBJ2-7; 11 bases match TRBD2. The TCR was taken from a woman in her thirties with acute COVID-19. CDR3 region: CASSFTSGSNYEQYF. In DNA, the CDR3 is TGCGCCAGCAGCTTTACTAGCGGGAGTAACTACGAGCAGTACTTC.